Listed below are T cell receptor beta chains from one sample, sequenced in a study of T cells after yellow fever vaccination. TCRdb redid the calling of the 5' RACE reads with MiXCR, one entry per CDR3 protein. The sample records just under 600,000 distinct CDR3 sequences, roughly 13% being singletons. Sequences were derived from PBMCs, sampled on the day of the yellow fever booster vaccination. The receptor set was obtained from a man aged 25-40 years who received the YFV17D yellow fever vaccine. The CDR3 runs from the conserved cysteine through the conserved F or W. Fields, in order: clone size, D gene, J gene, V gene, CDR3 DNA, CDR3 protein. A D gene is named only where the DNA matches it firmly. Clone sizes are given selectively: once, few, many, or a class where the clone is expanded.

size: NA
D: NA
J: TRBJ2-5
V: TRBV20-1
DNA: TGCAGTGCTGCCCAAGGAGGGGGGCTCGATGAGACCCAGTACTTC
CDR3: CSAAQGGGLDETQYF

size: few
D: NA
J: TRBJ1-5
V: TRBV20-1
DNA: TGCAGTGCTAGAGATTCGGGGGAGCCCCAGCATTTT
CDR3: CSARDSGEPQHF

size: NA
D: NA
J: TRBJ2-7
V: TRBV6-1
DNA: TGTGCCAGCAGTGTAGTACCGGGTCCTAGCTCCTACGAGCAGTACTTC
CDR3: CASSVVPGPSSYEQYF

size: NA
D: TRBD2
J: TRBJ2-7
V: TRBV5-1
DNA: TGCGCCAGCAGCCCATGGACTAGCGGGACATTCTCCTACGAGCAGTACTTC
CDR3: CASSPWTSGTFSYEQYF

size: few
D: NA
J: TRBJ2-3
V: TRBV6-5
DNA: TGTGCCAGCAGTTCCTTGACAGTCAGTAGCACAGATACGCAGTATTTT
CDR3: CASSSLTVSSTDTQYF

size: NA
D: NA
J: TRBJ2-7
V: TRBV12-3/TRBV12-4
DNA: TGTGCCAGCAGTTCCTCCCGCGGGGGCTGGGTGGAGGAGCAGTACTTC
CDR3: CASSSSRGGWVEEQYF

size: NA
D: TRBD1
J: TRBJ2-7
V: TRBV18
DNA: TGTGCCAGCTATCGCGAGGGGGCGATGGGCGAGCAGTACTTC
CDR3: CASYREGAMGEQYF

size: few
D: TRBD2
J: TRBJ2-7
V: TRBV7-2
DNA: TGTGCCAGCAGCTTATCACTAGCGGATTACTACGAGCAGTACTTC
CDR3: CASSLSLADYYEQYF

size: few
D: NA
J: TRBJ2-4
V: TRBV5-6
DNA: TGTGCCAGCAGCTTGGAAGGTATTCAGTACTTC
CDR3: CASSLEGIQYF

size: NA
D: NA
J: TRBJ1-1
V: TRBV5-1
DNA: TGCGCCAGCAGCTTGACTTTTTTGCTACGGGACACTGAAGCTTTCTTT
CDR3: CASSLTFLLRDTEAFF

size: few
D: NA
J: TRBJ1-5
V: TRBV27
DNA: TGTGCCAGCAGTTCACAGGGCACCCCACTTAGCAATCAGCCCCAGCATTTT
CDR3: CASSSQGTPLSNQPQHF

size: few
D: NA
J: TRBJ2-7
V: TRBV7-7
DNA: TGTGCTAGCAGCCAGGAGATGGACTACGAGCAGTACTTC
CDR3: CASSQEMDYEQYF

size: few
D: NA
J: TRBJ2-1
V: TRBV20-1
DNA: TGCAGTGCTGGATCAGGACTAATTGAGCAGTTCTTC
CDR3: CSAGSGLIEQFF

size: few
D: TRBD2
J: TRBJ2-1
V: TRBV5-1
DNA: TGCGCCAGCAGCCGGTTCGGTAGCGGGAGCTCCTACAATGAGCAGTTCTTC
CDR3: CASSRFGSGSSYNEQFF

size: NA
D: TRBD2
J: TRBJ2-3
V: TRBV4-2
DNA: TGTGCCAGCAGCCATCAAACGGGGGGTCGGGCAGATACGCAGTATTTT
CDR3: CASSHQTGGRADTQYF

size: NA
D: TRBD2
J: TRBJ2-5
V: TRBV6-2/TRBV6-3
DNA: TGTGCCAGCAGTTACCGAGGACAGGGGTCTTCTTCGGGACTAGCGGGTCAAGAGACCCAGTACTTC
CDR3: CASSYRGQGSSSGLAGQETQYF

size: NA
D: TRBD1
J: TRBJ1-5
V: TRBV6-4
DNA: TGTGCCAGCAGAGCCGACAGGGACGGTCAGCCCCAGCATTTT
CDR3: CASRADRDGQPQHF

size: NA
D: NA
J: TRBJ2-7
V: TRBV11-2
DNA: TGTGCCAGCAGCTTAGAAGGGCAGGGAATCTTCGAGCAGTACTTC
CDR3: CASSLEGQGIFEQYF

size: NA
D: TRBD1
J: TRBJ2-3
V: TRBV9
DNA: TGTGCCAGCAGCGTTCGACAGGGCGCAGATACGCAGTATTTT
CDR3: CASSVRQGADTQYF

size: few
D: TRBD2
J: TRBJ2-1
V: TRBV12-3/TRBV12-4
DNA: TGTGCCAGCAGCATGGGACTAGAAAATGAGCAGTTCTTC
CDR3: CASSMGLENEQFF

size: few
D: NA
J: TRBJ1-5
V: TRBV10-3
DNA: TGTGCCATCAGTGAGGGCCAGGAACGGAATCAGCCCCAGCATTTT
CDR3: CAISEGQERNQPQHF

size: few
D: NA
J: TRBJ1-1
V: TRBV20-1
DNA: TGCAGTGCTTACTCCCAGGGTGGCACTGAAGCTTTCTTT
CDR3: CSAYSQGGTEAFF

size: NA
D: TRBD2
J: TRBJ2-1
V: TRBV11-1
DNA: TGTGCCAGCAGCTTAACGGCGGGAGTGAGTGGGCATTACAATGAGCAGTTCTTC
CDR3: CASSLTAGVSGHYNEQFF

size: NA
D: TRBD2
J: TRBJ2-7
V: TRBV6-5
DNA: TGTGCCAGCAGTTACTCTAGCGGGAGAGGTTCCGAGCAGTACTTC
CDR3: CASSYSSGRGSEQYF

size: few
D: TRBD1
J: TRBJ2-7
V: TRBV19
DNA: TGTGCGAGCAGGGGGCAGACCCACGAGCAGTACTTC
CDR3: CASRGQTHEQYF

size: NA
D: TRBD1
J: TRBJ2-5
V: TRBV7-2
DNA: TGTGCCAGCAGCCGCCTCGGACAGGGCGAGGAGACCCAGTACTTC
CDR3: CASSRLGQGEETQYF

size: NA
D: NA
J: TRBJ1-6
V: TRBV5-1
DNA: TGCGCCAGCAAAGACGGGAATCAAAATAATTCACCCCTCCACTTT
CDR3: CASKDGNQNNSPLHF

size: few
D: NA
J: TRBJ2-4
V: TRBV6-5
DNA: TGTGCCAGCAGAGACAGTGTAAACATTCAGTACTTC
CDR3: CASRDSVNIQYF

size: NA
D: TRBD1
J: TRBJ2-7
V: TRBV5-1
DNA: TGCGCCAGCAGCTTGGTGTGGGACAGGGCCTACGAGCAGTACTTC
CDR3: CASSLVWDRAYEQYF

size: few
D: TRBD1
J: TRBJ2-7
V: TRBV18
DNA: TGTGCCAGCTCACGGGGACAGGAGAACGAGCAGTACTTC
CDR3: CASSRGQENEQYF

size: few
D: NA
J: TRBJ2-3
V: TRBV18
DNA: TGTGCCAGCTCACCAGGCGGGAAGGTCCCAGATACGCAGTATTTT
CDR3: CASSPGGKVPDTQYF

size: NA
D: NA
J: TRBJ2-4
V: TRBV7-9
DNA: TGTGCCAGCAGCTCTTCGACCGGGACACAAGCCAAAAACATTCAGTACTTC
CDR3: CASSSSTGTQAKNIQYF

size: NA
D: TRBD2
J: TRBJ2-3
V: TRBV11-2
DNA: TGTGCCAGCAGCTTACGTGGTGGCGGACTAGCGACCACAGATACGCAGTATTTT
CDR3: CASSLRGGGLATTDTQYF

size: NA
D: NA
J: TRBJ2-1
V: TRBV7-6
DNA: TGTGCCAGCAGCTTAGCGTGGTTGACCGGGAGCGATGAGCAGTTCTTC
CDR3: CASSLAWLTGSDEQFF

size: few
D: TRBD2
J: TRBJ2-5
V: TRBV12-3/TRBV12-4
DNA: TGTGCCAGCAGTTTAAACCCGGGAGGAGAGACCCAGTACTTC
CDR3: CASSLNPGGETQYF

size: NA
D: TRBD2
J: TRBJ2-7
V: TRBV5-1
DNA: TGCGCCAGCAGCTTGGCGGGGGGTGGACATGAGGAGCAGTACTTC
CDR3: CASSLAGGGHEEQYF

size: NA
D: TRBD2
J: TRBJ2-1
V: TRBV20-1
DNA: TGCAGTGCTAGAGCGGCTACTAGCGGGAGGTATGAGCAGTTCTTC
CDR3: CSARAATSGRYEQFF

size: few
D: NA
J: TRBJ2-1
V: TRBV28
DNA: TGTGCCAGCAGTTTATTATACGGGAGAATAAAGAGTGAGCAGTTCTTC
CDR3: CASSLLYGRIKSEQFF

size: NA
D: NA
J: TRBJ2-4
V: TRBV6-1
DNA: TGTGCCAGCAGAGTACTTACAAGGGACATTCAGTACTTC
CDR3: CASRVLTRDIQYF

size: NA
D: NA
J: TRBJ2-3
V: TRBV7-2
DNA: TGTGCCAGCAGCTCCACTCATCAAGATACGCAGTATTTT
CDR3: CASSSTHQDTQYF

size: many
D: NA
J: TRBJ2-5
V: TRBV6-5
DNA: TGTGCCAGCAGTTACGGAGGATTCCAAGAGACCCAGTACTTC
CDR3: CASSYGGFQETQYF

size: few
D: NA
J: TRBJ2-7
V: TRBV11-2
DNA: TGTGCCAGCGCCGGGGCGGCCTACGAGCAGTACTTC
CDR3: CASAGAAYEQYF

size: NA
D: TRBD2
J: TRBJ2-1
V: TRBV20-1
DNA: TGCAGTGCCAAGCGGGAGGACTCCTACAATGAGCAGTTCTTC
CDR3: CSAKREDSYNEQFF

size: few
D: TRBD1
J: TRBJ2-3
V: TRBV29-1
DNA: TGCAGCGTTGAACGGACAGGGGGTATCCCTACGCAGTATTTT
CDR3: CSVERTGGIPTQYF

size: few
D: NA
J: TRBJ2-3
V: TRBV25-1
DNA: TGTGCCAGCAGTGCCACAGGGAGCACAGATACGCAGTATTTT
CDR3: CASSATGSTDTQYF

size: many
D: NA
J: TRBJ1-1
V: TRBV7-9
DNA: TGTGCCAGCAGCTTAGCTGGCTATGGCGAAGCTTTCTTT
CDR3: CASSLAGYGEAFF

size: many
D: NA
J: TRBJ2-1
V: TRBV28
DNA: TGTGCCAGCACCCCCTCAGAGGAAATGTCCTACAATGAGCAGTTCTTC
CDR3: CASTPSEEMSYNEQFF

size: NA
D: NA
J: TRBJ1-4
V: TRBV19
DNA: TGTGCCAGTAGTATCCCGAGCTCAACTAATGAAAAACTGTTTTTT
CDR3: CASSIPSSTNEKLFF

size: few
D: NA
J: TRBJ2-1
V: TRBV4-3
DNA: TGCGCCAGCAGCCCAGCTGTGACAGGTAGCTCCTACAATGAGCAGTTCTTC
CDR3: CASSPAVTGSSYNEQFF

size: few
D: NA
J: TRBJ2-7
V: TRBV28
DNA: TGTGCCAGCAGTTCCTCCCCTTGGTTGGGATCTCTCATGGGAGAGCAGTACTTC
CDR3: CASSSSPWLGSLMGEQYF

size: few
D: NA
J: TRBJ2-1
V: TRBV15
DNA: TGTGCCACCAGCAGAGATCGTAGCGAGCAGTTCTTC
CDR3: CATSRDRSEQFF